These 29 T cell receptor beta chains were sequenced from one sample in a study of shared clonotypes between healthy human individuals. Here immunoSEQ multiplex PCR was the method, and the copy in TCRdb shows in-frame clones only, minus some. The profile shows about half a million clones, roughly 80% of them singletons. Sequencing was performed on PBMCs. The receptors originated from a middle-aged woman in good health. Some clones in this sample may be carry-over from other donors' samples.

The table lists this clone with many counts. The CDR3 bases are TGTGCCAGCAGGCCAGGGACTGCTAGCAATCAGCCCCAGCATTTT. This codes for CASRPGTASNQPQHF. The V and J genes are TRBV2 and TRBJ1-5; TRBD1 is a possible D gene (5 bases). V was clipped by 6 bases and J by 0 bases, with 12 bases between them. The V gene's germline CDR1 is SNHLY and CDR2 FYNNEI. The CDR3 has 15 amino acids.

V is TRBV28 and J is TRBJ2-7; 11 nucleotides match TRBD1. Germline assignment: CDR1 MDHEN and CDR2 SYDVKM. The CDR3 sequence is 16 residues long. V lost 4 bases and J lost 4; bases outside the gene matches: 9. CDR3 DNA: TGTGCCAGCAGTTCGCCTGGGACAGGGGGTGGGTACGAGCAGTACTTC. Protein product: CASSSPGTGGGYEQYF.

The rearrangement links TRBV28 to TRBJ1-1, with unresolved D. Trimming shortened V by 5 bases and J by 8 bases, and 12 bases separated the two germline ends. Germline V CDR1 and CDR2: MDHEN, SYDVKM. The CDR3 extends over 12 amino acids. Written as DNA, the CDR3 is TGTGCCAGCAGTCCAAGGGCACGAGAAGCTTTCTTT. Encoded protein: CASSPRAREAFF.

The CDR3 coding sequence is TGTGCCACCAGCAGGCTCCTCGGTCAGGGGGCGTATGAGCAGTTCTTC. Its translation is CATSRLLGQGAYEQFF. This sequence joins TRBV15 and TRBJ2-1, with TRBD1 matching over 8 bases. Losses at the gene ends were 3 bases for V and 8 bases for J; bases not matched to a gene: 12. CDR3 length: 16 residues. Germline-derived CDR1 and CDR2 are LNHNV and YYDKDF (reference sequence).

V is TRBV12-5 and J is TRBJ2-7, with 8 nucleotides matching TRBD1. Germline CDR1 reads LGHNT; CDR2 reads FRNRAP. This CDR3 has 16 residues. With 3 bases clipped from V and 4 bases from J, the junction kept 11 bases outside the gene matches. CDR3 sequence (DNA): TGTGCTAGTGGTTTAGTCCTCGGGACAGGACGGTACGAGCAGTACTTC. It encodes CASGLVLGTGRYEQYF. The full variable domain, its missing parts supplied by reference TRBV12-5 and TRBJ2-7, is DARVTQTPRHKVTEMGQEVTMRCQPILGHNTVFWYRQTMMQGLELLAYFRNRAPLDDSGMPKDRFSAEMPDATLATLKIQPSEPRDSAVYFCASGLVLGTGRYEQYFGPGTRLTVT.

This clone was observed at least ten times. The chain carries TRBV4-3 and TRBJ2-7, with 8 nucleotides matching TRBD2. This CDR3 region has 16 residues. J was trimmed by 4 bases and V by 1 base; bases with no gene match: 9. Germline CDR1 reads LGHNA; CDR2 reads YSLEER. The CDR3 loop is CASSQGVGSGSYEQYF. CDR3 nucleotides: TGCGCCAGCAGCCAAGGGGTGGGAAGCGGGAGTTACGAGCAGTACTTC.

CDR3: CASRGTINQPQHF. In DNA form, the CDR3 reads TGTGCCAGCCGCGGGACTATCAATCAGCCCCAGCATTTT. The chain is built from TRBV28 and TRBJ1-5; D is possibly TRBD1 (5 bases). Germline V gives CDR1 MDHEN, CDR2 SYDVKM. The CDR3 runs to 13 residues. V lost 8 bases to trimming and J lost 3 bases, with 11 bases between them. The variable domain in full, with the rest retrieved from reference TRBV28 and TRBJ1-5, is DVKVTQSSRYLVKRTGEKVFLECVQDMDHENMFWYRQDPGLGLRLIYFSYDVKMKEKGDIPEGYSVSREKKERFSLILESASTNQTSMYLCASRGTINQPQHFGDGTRLSIL.

This clone was recorded only once. The chain links TRBV5-1 to TRBJ1-1; 8 bases are shared with TRBD1. Germline assignment: CDR1 SGHRS and CDR2 YFSETQ. V was clipped by 5 bases and J by 0 bases; unmatched bases: 0. This CDR3 has 13 amino acids. The CDR3 sequence: CASRTGVNTEAFF. For the CDR3, the DNA is TGCGCCAGCAGGACAGGGGTGAACACTGAAGCTTTCTTT.

V usage is TRBV27 and J usage is TRBJ2-3; no reliable D call. With 5 bases removed from V and 14 bases from J, the gap between germline ends came to 14 bases. The CDR3 covers 11 residues. Germline V gene sequence: CDR1 MNHEY, CDR2 SMNVEV (reference sequence). The CDR3 sequence is CASSIGPLVYF. The CDR3 coding sequence is TGTGCCAGCAGTATCGGACCTCTGGTGTATTTT.

This chain joins TRBV7-2 and TRBJ1-4; a weak D match, TRBD1 (6 bases). The length of the CDR3 is 14 residues. Looked up from germline, CDR1 is SGHTA and CDR2 is FQGNSA. V lost 5 bases and J lost 8, with 15 bases in between. The CDR3 bases are TGTGCCAGCAGCCCGGGGGGGCGGAGGGAAAAACTGTTTTTT. Its translation: CASSPGGRREKLFF.

CDR3: CASNSGPLIAGELFF. Here the CDR3 DNA reads TGTGCCAGTAATTCGGGACCCCTAATAGCCGGGGAGCTGTTTTTT. This chain connects TRBV19 to TRBJ2-2, with D perhaps assigned TRBD1 or TRBD2 (5 bases each). V was clipped by 7 bases and J by 6 bases, with 18 bases between them. The CDR3 loop spans 15 amino acids. CDR1 and CDR2 from the germline V gene are LNHDA and SQIVND (reference sequence).

This chain links TRBV5-6 with TRBJ2-7, with TRBD2 identical over 10 bases. The germline CDR1 and CDR2 sequences are SGHDT and YYEEEE. Germline trimming cut 0 bases from V and 4 bases from J; bases unmatched to any gene: 4. This CDR3 has 15 residues. The CDR3 is CASSLGAGGVYEQYF. CDR3 nucleotides: TGTGCCAGCAGCTTGGGAGCGGGAGGGGTATACGAGCAGTACTTC.

This sequence joins TRBV7-6 and TRBJ1-2, with 8 positions matching TRBD1. The CDR3 contains 12 residues. V trimming: 4 bases; J trimming: 8 bases; junction bases outside the gene matches: 3. Germline-derived CDR1 and CDR2 are SGHVS and FNYEAQ. CDR3 protein: CASSSTGEGYTF. The CDR3 DNA is TGTGCCAGCAGCTCGACAGGGGAAGGCTACACCTTC. Using reference TRBV7-6 and TRBJ1-2 for the parts outside the CDR3, the full variable domain is GAGVSQSPRYKVTKRGQDVALRCDPISGHVSLYWYRQALGQGPEFLTYFNYEAQQDKSGLPNDRFSAERPEGSISTLTIQRTEQRDSAMYRCASSSTGEGYTFGSGTRLTVV.

The J gene is TRBJ2-7, the V gene TRBV5-4; the match to TRBD2 covers 7 bases. The CDR3 has 15 residues. Per germline, CDR1 SGHNT and CDR2 YYREEE (reference sequence). J was trimmed by 4 bases and V by 0 bases; bases with no gene match: 7. CDR3 region: CASSLDGGRRYEQYF. CDR3 DNA sequence: TGTGCCAGCAGCTTGGATGGCGGGAGAAGGTACGAGCAGTACTTC.

This chain joins TRBV19 and TRBJ1-2; D possibly corresponds to TRBD1 (6 bases). The CDR3 extends over 15 amino acids. With 4 bases removed from V and 8 bases from J, the gap between germline ends came to 20 bases. Germline V gene sequence: CDR1 LNHDA, CDR2 SQIVND (reference sequence). The CDR3 reads CASSTGATAAMGYTF. The CDR3 region has the DNA TGTGCCAGTAGTACGGGGGCCACCGCTGCTATGGGCTACACCTTC.

This rearrangement joins TRBV10-3 to TRBJ1-4; D unclear. This CDR3 is 13 amino acids long. The ends were cut back, 0 bases at V and 8 bases at J, with 7 bases in the middle. Germline loops: CDR1 ENHRY, CDR2 SYGVKD. The CDR3 reads CAISESGSEKLFF. CDR3 DNA: TGTGCCATCAGTGAGTCTGGCAGCGAAAAACTGTTTTTT.

The chain combines TRBV10-3 with TRBJ1-5, with a tentative D call TRBD1 (5 bases). Germline loops: CDR1 ENHRY, CDR2 SYGVKD. The V and J ends lost 2 bases and 6 bases respectively, with 11 bases between them. CDR3 length equals 14 residues. CDR3 sequence: CAISEGGLGQPQHF. The CDR3 DNA reads as TGTGCCATCAGTGAGGGGGGTTTAGGTCAGCCCCAGCATTTT.

This clone has only a few counts. The chain has TRBV6-1 and TRBJ1-5, with a weak D call TRBD1 (5 bases). The CDR3 has 14 residues. Germline-derived CDR1 and CDR2 are MNHNS and SASEGT. Trimming pared 8 bases from V and 3 bases from J, leaving 14 bases between. In DNA, the CDR3 is TGTGCCAGCCAGACAGAGCCAGACAATCAGCCCCAGCATTTT. This encodes CASQTEPDNQPQHF.

The sample holds a few counts of this clone. The chain couples TRBV5-1 to TRBJ2-7; the D gene is possibly TRBD1 (6 bases). This CDR3 is 15 amino acids long. The germline V gene has CDR1 SGHRS and CDR2 YFSETQ. Trimming removed 4 bases from V and 3 bases from J, with 17 bases in between. CDR3 DNA sequence: TGCGCCAGCAGCCCGGAGCTCGCCAGGGGCTACGAGCAGTACTTC. Its translation is CASSPELARGYEQYF.

This clone was counted once. This chain joins TRBV15 and TRBJ1-2; possibly TRBD1 for D (6 bases). Germline CDR1 LNHNV, CDR2 YYDKDF (reference sequence). V shed 1 base and J shed 8 bases, with 14 bases lying between them. This CDR3 spans 14 amino acids. The CDR3 is CATSRVMGARGYTF. The CDR3, as DNA: TGTGCCACCAGCAGAGTAATGGGGGCGCGAGGCTACACCTTC. The complete variable domain, with remaining parts taken from reference TRBV15 and TRBJ1-2, reads DAMVIQNPRYQVTQFGKPVTLSCSQTLNHNVMYWYQQKSSQAPKLLFHYYDKDFNNEADTPDNFQSRRPNTSFCFLDIRSPGLGDTAMYLCATSRVMGARGYTFGSGTRLTVV.

The gene calls are TRBV5-8 and TRBJ2-7; D is possibly TRBD1 (5 bases). Germline V lookup: CDR1 SGHTS, CDR2 YDEGEE. The CDR3 spans 14 residues. Deletions cut 2 bases from V and 5 bases from J, with 14 bases between. CDR3 in amino acids: CASSLGAGPDEQYF. The CDR3 bases are TGTGCCAGCAGCTTAGGGGCAGGACCGGACGAGCAGTACTTC.

The chain employs TRBV7-9 and TRBJ2-5, with TRBD2 matching 8 bases. V was clipped by 5 bases and J by 1 base; unmatched bases: 6. Germline CDR1 reads SEHNR; CDR2 reads FQNEAQ (reference sequence). This CDR3 comprises 15 residues. The CDR3 loop reads CASSRTSLTQETQYF. The CDR3 DNA sequence: TGTGCCAGCAGCCGGACTAGCTTGACCCAAGAGACCCAGTACTTC.

The rearrangement uses TRBV28 and TRBJ2-7; TRBD2 agrees at 14 bases. CDR3 length equals 16 residues. Germline CDR1 reads MDHEN; CDR2 reads SYDVKM. Trimming took 4 bases from V and 9 from J; bases not matched to a gene: 11. CDR3 in amino acids: CASSWVGLAGGVGQYF. For the CDR3, the DNA is TGTGCCAGCAGTTGGGTTGGACTAGCGGGAGGAGTTGGGCAGTACTTC. The full variable domain, in which reference TRBV28 and TRBJ2-7 provide the parts outside the CDR3, is DVKVTQSSRYLVKRTGEKVFLECVQDMDHENMFWYRQDPGLGLRLIYFSYDVKMKEKGDIPEGYSVSREKKERFSLILESASTNQTSMYLCASSWVGLAGGVGQYFGPGTRLTVT.

The genes are TRBV15 and TRBJ2-3; TRBD2 agrees at 7 bases. The length of the CDR3 is 16 residues. V dropped 5 bases and J dropped 4; count of bases not matched to a gene: 12. CDR1 and CDR2 (germline): LNHNV, YYDKDF (reference sequence). The CDR3 sequence is CATSPSLGSGADTQYF. The CDR3 region has the DNA TGTGCCACCAGCCCTTCGTTAGGGAGCGGGGCAGATACGCAGTATTTT.

The chain couples TRBV7-2 to TRBJ1-4, with D tentatively TRBD1 (5 bases). The CDR3 has 16 residues. Deletions cut 1 base from V and 3 bases from J, with 12 bases between. CDR1 and CDR2 (germline): SGHTA, FQGNSA. The CDR3 region has the DNA TGTGCCAGCAGCTTAGGGGGGTCCTGGTCTAATGAAAAACTGTTTTTT. Protein: CASSLGGSWSNEKLFF.

This clone has a single count. The chain combines TRBV6-1 with TRBJ1-1, with unresolved D. Trimming took 6 bases from V and 3 from J, leaving 14 bases between them. Per the germline V gene, CDR1 is MNHNS and CDR2 is SASEGT. The CDR3 totals 14 residues. The CDR3 region has the DNA TGTGCCAGCAGCTCGGAGGGAGCCCACACTGAAGCTTTCTTT. As protein: CASSSEGAHTEAFF.

The rearrangement links TRBV5-1 to TRBJ1-4; D is perhaps TRBD1 (5 bases). Between the trimmed V and J ends, which lost 3 bases and 1 base, there was a span of 13 bases. This CDR3 region has 16 residues. The germline CDR1 and CDR2 sequences are SGHRS and YFSETQ. CDR3 coding DNA: TGCGCCAGCAGCTCCCATTCAGGGATAACTAATGAAAAACTGTTTTTT. Translation: CASSSHSGITNEKLFF.

The V and J genes are TRBV7-3 and TRBJ2-1; D is possibly TRBD2 (6 bases). Germline-derived CDR1 and CDR2 are SGHTA and FQGTGA. This CDR3 region has 15 residues. V lost 5 bases to trimming and J lost 5 bases, with 16 bases between them. The CDR3 sequence is CASSPSSDRNNEQFF. CDR3 bases: TGTGCCAGCAGCCCATCTAGCGACCGCAACAATGAGCAGTTCTTC. The complete variable domain, with remaining parts taken from reference TRBV7-3 and TRBJ2-1, reads GAGVSQTPSNKVTEKGKYVELRCDPISGHTALYWYRQSLGQGPEFLIYFQGTGAADDSGLPNDRFFAVRPEGSVSTLKIQRTERGDSAVYLCASSPSSDRNNEQFFGPGTRLTVL.

CDR3 sequence (DNA): TGTGCCAGCAGCGACTTTAACCCAGTAGGGAATGAGCAGTTCTTC. Translating it yields CASSDFNPVGNEQFF. The gene calls are TRBV4-2 and TRBJ2-1; D is unclear. Germline values: CDR1 LGHNA, CDR2 YNFKEQ. The CDR3 spans 15 residues. Trimming stripped 5 bases from V and 7 bases from J, with 18 bases between.